These 21 T cell receptor beta chains came from one sample sequenced in a study of T-cell memory formation after mild COVID-19 (dated by TCRdb to about 2021). The library was produced with 5' RACE. The reads were generated on an Illumina NovaSeq 6000. TCRdb reprocessing: public reads trimmed at Q25 with fastp, clones called with MiXCR, in-frame beta chains kept. Records with the same CDR3 protein are collapsed into one entry carrying the most frequent genes and DNA. This sample comprises over 500,000 distinct CDR3 sequences, 15% to 20% of them detected only once. The ten largest clones capture about 7.5% of the sample. Material: PBMCs or a T cell subset sorted from them (not recorded which). Receptor source: an adult woman who had mild COVID-19 (a few samples of this study predate the infection). The sample titles of this study are shuffled in the database, so cell type and time point are left out; the donor was told from shared clones.

This clonotype has at least ten counts. This sequence joins TRBV4-1 and TRBJ1-1; D ambiguous. CDR3 length: 15 residues. The ends were cut back, 0 bases at V and 4 bases at J, with 12 bases in the middle. Per the germline V gene, CDR1 is MGHRA and CDR2 is YSYEKL. The CDR3 DNA follows: TGCGCCAGCAGCCAAGAAGGGCAGGTCGGCACTGAAGCTTTCTTT. Translated: CASSQEGQVGTEAFF.

The chain joins TRBV6-5 to TRBJ2-7; a weak D match, TRBD2 (5 bases). CDR1 MNHEY and CDR2 SVGAGI come from the germline V gene. Deletions cut 2 bases from V and 9 bases from J, with 20 bases between. This CDR3 contains 15 residues. CDR3 coding DNA: TGTGCCAGCAGTTACCGTTCAGCGGCAACCAGCGGGCAGTACTTC. Protein product: CASSYRSAATSGQYF.

This clonotype came up a few times. In DNA, the CDR3 is TGTGCCAGCAGTTTATCCTTCTCGGGGGGCGGTGAAAAACTGTTTTTT. This sequence encodes CASSLSFSGGGEKLFF. The gene calls are TRBV27 and TRBJ1-4, with a tentative D call TRBD1 (6 bases). Germline V CDR1 and CDR2: MNHEY, SMNVEV (reference sequence). The V and J ends lost 0 bases and 7 bases respectively, with 15 bases between them. The CDR3 is made up of 16 amino acids.

This clonotype was picked up a small number of times. This rearrangement joins TRBV6-5 to TRBJ2-5; D is unclear. The CDR3 has 14 amino acids. V was shortened by 0 bases and J by 8 bases, with 13 bases between the two germline ends. Per germline, CDR1 MNHEY and CDR2 SVGAGI. CDR3 in amino acids: CASSYSLTKGTQYF. The CDR3, as DNA: TGTGCCAGCAGTTACTCGCTGACAAAAGGAACCCAGTACTTC.

This clonotype is a singleton in its sample. This CDR3 reads CASSQGDSPPYNEQFF. The DNA of the CDR3 is TGCGCCAGCAGCCAGGGGGACAGTCCCCCCTACAATGAGCAGTTCTTC. This sequence joins TRBV4-1 and TRBJ2-1, with 7 bases matching TRBD1. Unmatched junction bases numbered 7, after V lost 3 bases and J lost 2 bases. CDR1 is MGHRA, CDR2 YSYEKL, per germline. The CDR3 has 16 residues.

The chain links TRBV9 to TRBJ2-1; TRBD2 matches at 8 bases. The CDR3 covers 12 residues. Trimming removed 4 bases from V and 9 bases from J; junction bases left unmatched: 3. Looked up from germline, CDR1 is SGDLS and CDR2 is YYNGEE. The CDR3 nucleotides read TGTGCCAGCAGCTTTAGCGGGGCTGAGCAGTTCTTC. This encodes CASSFSGAEQFF.

This clonotype has a count of ten or more. The chain joins TRBV4-3 to TRBJ2-1; D ambiguous. The CDR3 length is 17 residues. CDR1 is LGHNA, CDR2 YSLEER, per germline. Trimming left V 0 bases short and J 1 base short, with 13 bases between. CDR3 amino acids: CASSQDTPLGSYNEQFF. The CDR3 bases are TGCGCCAGCAGCCAAGATACCCCTTTGGGGTCCTACAATGAGCAGTTCTTC.

There are a few counts of this clonotype. The chain uses TRBV24-1 and TRBJ2-1, with D unclear. Germline V gene data show CDR1 as KGHDR and CDR2 as SFDVKD. The CDR3 sequence is 16 residues long. V lost 4 bases, J lost 2 bases, and 14 bases lay in between. The CDR3 DNA reads TGTGCCACCAGTGAAAGGTCAGGAACCCCCTACAATGAGCAGTTCTTC. Protein sequence: CATSERSGTPYNEQFF.

This clonotype was seen a few times. The chain couples TRBV6-5 to TRBJ2-2, with TRBD1 identical over 8 bases. V trimming: 6 bases; J trimming: 2 bases; junction bases outside the gene matches: 8. The CDR3 has 16 amino acids. CDR1 is MNHEY, CDR2 SVGAGI, per germline. The CDR3 protein is CASRQRGQDNTGELFF. The CDR3 DNA reads TGTGCCAGCAGGCAACGGGGACAGGATAACACCGGGGAGCTGTTTTTT.

This clonotype has at least ten counts. The gene calls are TRBV9 and TRBJ1-4; D is ambiguous. The CDR3 loop spans 14 amino acids. V was trimmed by 0 bases and J by 6 bases, leaving 9 bases between them. Germline CDR1 reads SGDLS; CDR2 reads YYNGEE. The CDR3 reads CASSVGVQHEKLFF. The CDR3 region has the DNA TGTGCCAGCAGCGTAGGAGTACAACATGAAAAACTGTTTTTT.

The rearrangement uses TRBV2 and TRBJ1-1, with unresolved D. Between the trimmed V and J ends, which lost 3 bases and 8 bases, there was a span of 7 bases. Germline CDR1 is SNHLY and CDR2 is FYNNEI. This CDR3 is 11 amino acids long. CDR3 sequence (DNA): TGTGCCAGCAGTGAGTGGATCGAAGCTTTCTTT. Protein product: CASSEWIEAFF.

This clonotype was picked up many times. This chain links TRBV3-1 with TRBJ2-5; tentative D call: TRBD2 (6 bases). Germline assignment: CDR1 LGHDT and CDR2 YNNKEL (reference sequence). Trimming removed 0 bases from V and 2 bases from J, with 10 bases in between. CDR3 length equals 15 residues. CDR3 sequence (DNA): TGTGCCAGCAGCCAAGATAGGAGGGGTCAAGAGACCCAGTACTTC. Protein sequence: CASSQDRRGQETQYF.

The chain combines TRBV2 with TRBJ2-7, with 8 bases aligning to TRBD2. The V gene end was trimmed by 6 bases and the J gene end by 2 bases; junction bases not matched to a gene: 15. Looked up from germline, CDR1 is SNHLY and CDR2 is FYNNEI. The CDR3 extends over 17 amino acids. The CDR3 here is CASRRFLAGKNPYEQYF. The CDR3 bases are TGTGCCAGCAGGAGGTTTCTAGCGGGCAAAAACCCCTACGAGCAGTACTTC.

The rearrangement links TRBV20-1 to TRBJ1-1; D unresolved. Germline CDR1 and CDR2: DFQATT and SNEGSKA (reference sequence). This CDR3 region has 16 residues. Trimming took 1 base from V and 1 from J, leaving 16 bases between them. In DNA form, the CDR3 reads TGCAGTGCTAGAGGATCAGCGGCAGCGAAGAACACTGAAGCTTTCTTT. Its translation: CSARGSAAAKNTEAFF.

The chain uses TRBV2 and TRBJ2-5; D may be TRBD1 (6 bases). V was pared by 3 bases and J by 5 bases, with 19 bases between. The CDR3 sequence is 16 residues long. Per the germline V gene, CDR1 is SNHLY and CDR2 is FYNNEI. The CDR3 loop reads CASSDFVRGPSETQYF. CDR3 DNA: TGTGCCAGCAGTGATTTTGTCAGGGGCCCATCGGAGACCCAGTACTTC.

Only a few counts were recorded for this clonotype. The chain is built from TRBV25-1 and TRBJ2-2; D is possibly TRBD1 (5 bases). V dropped 6 bases and J dropped 0 bases, with 11 bases sitting between them. This CDR3 region has 15 residues. The germline V gene has CDR1 MGHDK and CDR2 SYGVNS. CDR3: CASRADRPNTGELFF. In nucleotides, the CDR3 is TGTGCCAGCAGAGCAGACAGACCGAACACCGGGGAGCTGTTTTTT.

This clonotype turned up a few times. The V call is TRBV12-3 or TRBV12-4, the J call TRBJ2-2; D is uncertain. CDR3 length: 16 residues. V was cut by 6 bases and J by 6 bases, with 20 bases left in between. The CDR3 DNA reads TGTGCCAGCAGCCCTGGTTACCAAAGGATGCCCGGGGAGCTGTTTTTT. Protein product: CASSPGYQRMPGELFF.

The sample holds a few counts of this clonotype. The J gene is TRBJ2-1, the V gene TRBV6-6; possibly TRBD2 for D (6 bases). Germline assignment: CDR1 MNHNY and CDR2 SVGAGI (reference sequence). CDR3 length: 13 residues. Trimming took off 0 bases at V and 14 bases at J, with 14 bases between the two ends. CDR3: CASSYSSEGREFF. CDR3 bases: TGTGCCAGCAGTTACTCATCGGAGGGGCGCGAGTTCTTC.

The chain combines TRBV20-1 with TRBJ2-7, with TRBD2 matching over 9 bases. CDR1 and CDR2 from the germline V gene are DFQATT and SNEGSKA (reference sequence). This CDR3 is 14 amino acids long. Trimming at V came to 7 bases and at J to 0 bases, leaving 7 bases not matched to a gene. The CDR3 DNA follows: TGCAGTGGAAAACCGGGACTAGCCTCCTACGAGCAGTACTTC. It yields the protein CSGKPGLASYEQYF.

The chain couples TRBV24-1 to TRBJ2-3; D assignment may be TRBD1 or TRBD2 (5 bases each). V was shortened by 4 bases and J by 9 bases, with 22 bases between the two germline ends. Per the germline V gene, CDR1 is KGHDR and CDR2 is SFDVKD. CDR3 length: 16 amino acids. The CDR3 here is CATSDPTRDGDPTQYF. As DNA, the CDR3 is TGTGCCACCAGTGACCCAACTCGAGACGGGGACCCGACGCAGTATTTT.

The rearrangement joins TRBV6-2 or TRBV6-3 to TRBJ2-7, with 7 bases identical to TRBD2. CDR3 length equals 16 residues. Losses at the gene ends were 0 bases for V and 1 base for J; bases not matched to a gene: 6. Per the germline V gene, CDR1 is MNHEY and CDR2 is SVGEGT. The CDR3 region is CASSYSPWRESYEQYF. CDR3 in DNA: TGTGCCAGCAGTTACTCGCCGTGGCGGGAGTCCTACGAGCAGTACTTC.